These 19 T cell receptor beta chains share one sample of origin, sequenced in a study of T cells in Graves' hyperthyroidism and ophthalmopathy. TCR beta CDR3 sequences were amplified from RNA transcripts. HTBI primers were employed in a first-round RT-PCR of the TCR CDR3. One entry per CDR3 protein results from TCRdb running MiXCR on the multiplex PCR reads. The sample yields under 600,000 distinct CDR3 sequences, about 16% seen once. Sequencing used blood. These receptors were collected from a middle-aged woman with Graves' ophthalmopathy.

This clonotype came up many times. The V call is TRBV5-1, the J call TRBJ2-3, with 12 nucleotides matching TRBD2. Trimming at V came to 3 bases and at J to 0 bases, leaving 5 bases not matched to a gene. Germline-derived CDR1 and CDR2 are SGHRS and YFSETQ. This CDR3 is built from 17 residues. CDR3 residues: CASSSGLAGRSTDTQYF. The CDR3 nucleotides read TGCGCCAGCAGCTCCGGACTAGCGGGGCGGAGCACAGATACGCAGTATTTT.

In this sample, this clonotype turned up a few times. The chain is built from TRBV5-5 and TRBJ2-7, with a weak D call TRBD2 (6 bases). The CDR3 runs 14 residues. CDR1 and CDR2 (germline): SGHKS, YYEKEE (reference sequence). V lost 2 bases, J lost 1 base, and 10 bases lay in between. The CDR3 coding sequence is TGTGCCAGCAGCTTTACGGGAGCATCCTACGAGCAGTACTTC. Translating it yields CASSFTGASYEQYF.

Ten or more counts support this clonotype. This sequence joins TRBV12-3 or TRBV12-4 and TRBJ1-2; D uncertain. Trimming shortened V by 6 bases and J by 3 bases, and 11 bases separated the two germline ends. There are 13 residues in the CDR3. CDR3 in DNA: TGTGCCAGCAGCGGGCTCGGGGACTATGGCTACACCTTC. Translated: CASSGLGDYGYTF.

The V and J genes are TRBV3-1 and TRBJ2-1; TRBD2 agrees at 13 bases. Germline assignment: CDR1 LGHDT and CDR2 YNNKEL (reference sequence). CDR3 length: 19 amino acids. V shed 5 bases, J shed 7 bases, and the junction held 17 bases outside the gene matches. CDR3 sequence reads: CASSGTSGGVGHQENEQFF. The CDR3 DNA follows: TGTGCCAGCAGCGGAACTAGCGGGGGGGTAGGCCACCAGGAGAATGAGCAGTTCTTC.

The chain carries TRBV6-1 and TRBJ2-1, with 9 positions matching TRBD2. CDR1 is MNHNS and CDR2 is SASEGT in the germline V gene. CDR3 length: 14 amino acids. Trimming took 6 bases from V and 9 from J; bases not matched to a gene: 9. Here the CDR3 DNA reads TGTGCCAGCAGGGCTAGCGGGGCCATCGGTGAGCAGTTCTTC. It yields the protein CASRASGAIGEQFF.

The rearrangement uses TRBV28 and TRBJ2-7; 11 bases match TRBD1. The CDR3 runs 14 residues. Germline lookup yields CDR1 MDHEN and CDR2 SYDVKM. V was clipped by 5 bases and J by 10 bases; unmatched bases: 10. This CDR3 reads CASSLHPGQGEQYF. CDR3 coding DNA: TGTGCCAGCAGTCTGCACCCGGGACAGGGGGAACAGTACTTC.

This clonotype was detected many times. V gene TRBV30 combines with J gene TRBJ2-2; a possible D gene is TRBD2 (5 bases). This CDR3 is 15 amino acids long. The germline V and J ends were trimmed by 2 bases and 5 bases, with 15 bases remaining between them. The germline V gene encodes CDR1 GTSNPN and CDR2 SVGIG (reference sequence). The CDR3 DNA is TGTGCCTGGAGTTTCCGACTGACTATGACCGGGGAGCTGTTTTTT. Protein product: CAWSFRLTMTGELFF.

The chain links TRBV19 to TRBJ2-1; 7 bases align to TRBD2. Germline CDR1 LNHDA, CDR2 SQIVND (reference sequence). J lost 4 bases, V lost 1 base, and 4 bases had no gene match. This CDR3 region has 15 residues. CDR3 protein: CASSIVLAAYNEQFF. The DNA of the CDR3 is TGTGCCAGTAGTATAGTCCTAGCGGCTTACAATGAGCAGTTCTTC.

V is TRBV2 and J is TRBJ2-7; D possibly corresponds to TRBD2 (5 bases). The CDR3 loop spans 16 amino acids. The V end was cut by 3 bases, the J end by 7 bases, with 22 bases between. The germline V gene has CDR1 SNHLY and CDR2 FYNNEI. The CDR3 DNA is TGTGCCAGCAGTGATGCCAGCCTAGCTCTCTCGGGGGAGCAGTACTTC. Translating gives CASSDASLALSGEQYF.

The chain employs TRBV9 and TRBJ1-3, with 10 bases matching TRBD1. The CDR3 is 15 amino acids. Per the germline V gene, CDR1 is SGDLS and CDR2 is YYNGEE. The V and J ends lost 4 bases and 2 bases, in that order; junction bases with no gene match: 3. The CDR3 nucleotides read TGTGCCAGCAGCTTGGGACAGGGGCCTGGAAACACCATATATTTT. Protein product: CASSLGQGPGNTIYF.

This clonotype appeared many times. The chain links TRBV30 to TRBJ2-3, with 8 positions matching TRBD2. Unmatched junction bases numbered 8, after V lost 1 base and J lost 2 bases. Per the germline V gene, CDR1 is GTSNPN and CDR2 is SVGIG (reference sequence). The CDR3 loop spans 16 amino acids. CDR3 in DNA: TGTGCCTGGAGTGGCCCCGGGACTAGATTCACAGATACGCAGTATTTT. Translating gives CAWSGPGTRFTDTQYF.

This clonotype has just a few counts. The chain employs TRBV30 and TRBJ1-1; a weak D match, TRBD1 (5 bases). Trimming pared 5 bases from V and 5 bases from J, leaving 18 bases between. Germline V lookup: CDR1 GTSNPN, CDR2 SVGIG (reference sequence). This CDR3 has 14 amino acids. CDR3 region: CAWGRGGAGTEAFF. CDR3 bases: TGTGCCTGGGGACGAGGTGGGGCGGGAACTGAAGCTTTCTTT.

This clonotype was recorded many times. The V gene is TRBV7-9, the J gene TRBJ2-3; possible D gene TRBD2, 6 bases. From germline, CDR1 is SEHNR and CDR2 FQNEAQ (reference sequence). This CDR3 contains 15 residues. With 5 bases removed from V and 0 bases from J, the gap between germline ends came to 12 bases. For the CDR3, the DNA is TGTGCCAGCAGCCCCGTAGCGGTTAGCACAGATACGCAGTATTTT. Its protein product is CASSPVAVSTDTQYF.

This clonotype was detected ten times or more. V is TRBV20-1 and J is TRBJ2-3; D gene uncertain. CDR1 is DFQATT and CDR2 is SNEGSKA in the germline V gene (reference sequence). V dropped 1 base and J dropped 0 bases, with 8 bases sitting between them. The CDR3 is 14 residues long. The CDR3 is CSARVQLSTDTQYF. The CDR3 bases are TGCAGTGCTAGAGTCCAACTGAGCACAGATACGCAGTATTTT.

This clonotype was found many times. V is TRBV30 and J is TRBJ2-7; 10 bases are a match to TRBD2. Per the germline V gene, CDR1 is GTSNPN and CDR2 is SVGIG (reference sequence). Trimming cost V 7 bases and J 3 bases; bases outside gene matches: 6. The CDR3 extends over 13 amino acids. CDR3 sequence reads: CASTASGSYEQYF. In nucleotides, the CDR3 is TGTGCCTCCACGGCTAGCGGGAGCTACGAGCAGTACTTC. Full variable domain (remainder filled in from reference TRBV30 and TRBJ2-7): SQTIHQWPATLVQPVGSPLSLECTVEGTSNPNLYWYRQAAGRGLQLLFYSVGIGQISSEVPQNLSASRPQDRQFILSSKKLLLSDSGFYLCASTASGSYEQYFGPGTRLTVT.

This clonotype was recorded many times. The chain uses TRBV10-3 and TRBJ1-1; unclear D gene. Germline loops: CDR1 ENHRY, CDR2 SYGVKD. The CDR3 consists of 14 residues. The V end lost 0 bases, the J end lost 0 bases, and 5 bases lay between the germline ends. The CDR3 sequence is CAISESSLNTEAFF. For the CDR3, the DNA is TGTGCCATCAGTGAGTCGAGCTTGAACACTGAAGCTTTCTTT.

This chain joins TRBV12-5 and TRBJ2-5, with TRBD1 matching 8 bases. The CDR3 sequence is 16 residues long. The V gene end was trimmed by 1 base and the J gene end by 0 bases; junction bases not matched to a gene: 4. The germline gives CDR1 LGHNT, CDR2 FRNRAP. The CDR3 nucleotides are TGTGCTAGTGGTTTGGGACAGGGGAGAAACCAAGAGACCCAGTACTTC. Protein: CASGLGQGRNQETQYF.

There are a few counts of this clonotype. The chain employs TRBV7-8 and TRBJ2-1; D is undetermined. Germline V gives CDR1 SGHVS, CDR2 FQNEAQ. Trimming left V 3 bases short and J 9 bases short, with 18 bases between. This CDR3 is 15 amino acids long. The CDR3 reads CASSFQQRPPTEQFF. DNA for the CDR3: TGTGCCAGCAGCTTCCAGCAGCGCCCACCCACTGAGCAGTTCTTC.

This clonotype has a handful of counts. The chain has TRBV29-1 and TRBJ1-1; D uncertain. Germline V lookup: CDR1 SQVTM, CDR2 ANQGSEA. The CDR3 consists of 14 residues. The V end was cut by 4 bases, the J end by 1 base, with 13 bases between. The CDR3 reads CSVASRMSNTEAFF. The CDR3 nucleotides read TGCAGCGTTGCTTCCCGGATGTCGAACACTGAAGCTTTCTTT.